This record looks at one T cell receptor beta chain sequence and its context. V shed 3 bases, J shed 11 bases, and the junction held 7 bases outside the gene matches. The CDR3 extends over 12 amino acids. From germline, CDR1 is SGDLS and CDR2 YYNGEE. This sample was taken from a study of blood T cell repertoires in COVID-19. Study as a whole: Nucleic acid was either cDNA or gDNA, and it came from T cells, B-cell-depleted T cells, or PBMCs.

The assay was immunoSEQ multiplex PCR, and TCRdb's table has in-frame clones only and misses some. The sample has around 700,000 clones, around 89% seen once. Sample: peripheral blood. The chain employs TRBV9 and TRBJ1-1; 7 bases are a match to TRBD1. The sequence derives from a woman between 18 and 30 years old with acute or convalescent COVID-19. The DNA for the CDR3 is TGTGCCAGCAGCGGGAACAGGGGTTTGGCTTTCTTT. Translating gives CASSGNRGLAFF.